Listed below are T cell receptor beta chains from one sample, sequenced in a study of CXCR3-negative and CXCR3-positive naive CD8 T cells. From the 5' RACE reads, TCRdb lists one entry per CDR3 protein and no DNA. The sample is made up of around 41,000 distinct CDR3 sequences, and the top ten hold roughly a tenth of it. Sequencing was done on a sample of memory CD8+ T cells from blood. These receptors were obtained from a human donor in good health. Some clones in this sample may be carry-over from other donors' samples. Both conserved end residues are part of each CDR3. Each record gives: clone size, V gene, J gene, CDR3 protein. Some rows mark clone size as missing; the rest say once, few, many or name a class of expanded clone.

-	TRBV7-9	TRBJ2-5	CASSYGGAVKETQYF
-	TRBV4-2	TRBJ2-2	CASSQVVENTGELFF
-	TRBV7-3	TRBJ1-6	CASSLGQGVSPLHF
-	TRBV29-1	TRBJ2-5	CSGGPTSGGPQETQYF
-	TRBV6-6	TRBJ1-1	CASSYSLLGSDTEAFF
-	TRBV25-1	TRBJ2-1	CASTNRGAFDEQFF
-	TRBV10-2	TRBJ1-1	CASRDQRVELNTEAFF
-	TRBV14	TRBJ2-7	CASSRLAGDGEQYF
-	TRBV20-1	TRBJ1-1	CSARADRGDTEAFF
medium-sized	TRBV20-1	TRBJ2-1	CSATTGNSYNEQFF
-	TRBV18	TRBJ2-7	CASSPPGLLYEQYF
-	TRBV4-1	TRBJ2-5	CASSQEPGIETQYF
-	TRBV7-9	TRBJ1-2	CASSFLGDDNYGYTF
-	TRBV30	TRBJ1-1	CAWSVSGYTEAFF
-	TRBV12-3/TRBV12-4	TRBJ2-1	CASSLIVTSPNNEQFF
-	TRBV11-2	TRBJ1-6	CASSFGTGSSYNSPLHF
-	TRBV6-6	TRBJ2-1	CASRGSSSGSYNEQFF
-	TRBV21-1	TRBJ2-1	CASSKQPGQHKNEQFF
-	TRBV27	TRBJ1-4	CASSLYPGEGEKLFF
-	TRBV4-3	TRBJ2-2	CASSQVPDIQGGELFF
-	TRBV20-1	TRBJ2-1	CSARDEIRAGQGAIYNEQFF
-	TRBV7-6	TRBJ2-1	CASSLPSGTALNNEQFF
-	TRBV28	TRBJ2-5	CASSGPGFQETQYF
-	TRBV3-1	TRBJ2-5	CASSQVGGGYQETQYF
-	TRBV6-5	TRBJ2-5	CASSDRPETQYF
-	TRBV20-1	TRBJ1-5	CSASGGGGGNQPQHF
-	TRBV7-9	TRBJ2-2	CASSQTTGQANTGELFF
-	TRBV20-1	TRBJ2-6	CSATPYSGANVLTF
-	TRBV7-9	TRBJ2-3	CASRPGTDTQYF
-	TRBV6-4	TRBJ2-2	CASSESTGSGELFF
-	TRBV5-1	TRBJ2-2	CASSLEWGTSTSGELFF
-	TRBV6-5	TRBJ1-4	CASSRRREAENEKLFF
-	TRBV18	TRBJ2-1	CASSPPDRVGSYNEQFF
-	TRBV28	TRBJ2-1	CASSTRTDNEQFF
-	TRBV7-9	TRBJ2-7	CASSFPWDGYEQYF
-	TRBV6-5	TRBJ1-2	CASSYSNTGTGGSYGYTF
-	TRBV14	TRBJ2-1	CASSPDTWSSYNEQFF
-	TRBV29-1	TRBJ1-1	CSVQNGGGAEAFF
-	TRBV27	TRBJ2-1	CASSPMKGAQTPGEQFF
-	TRBV11-2	TRBJ2-7	CASSSGYEQYF
medium-sized	TRBV21-1	TRBJ1-2	CASSTLEMQGSNYGYTF
-	TRBV4-3	TRBJ2-7	CASSQGAGYEQYF
-	TRBV7-2	TRBJ2-3	CASSHGNGPGEQYF
-	TRBV7-9	TRBJ1-1	CASINTGTANTEAFF
-	TRBV7-9	TRBJ2-7	CASSQEGSSYEQYF
-	TRBV2	TRBJ1-2	CASSEARVRLGYGYTF
-	TRBV28	TRBJ2-1	CASVGTSVYNEQFF
-	TRBV12-3/TRBV12-4	TRBJ1-3	CASKTYRDENTIYF
-	TRBV4-3	TRBJ1-5	CACSHDTTYQPQHF
-	TRBV6-1	TRBJ1-1	CASSGTENTEAFF
-	TRBV29-1	TRBJ2-5	CSVEDGKGLEETQYF